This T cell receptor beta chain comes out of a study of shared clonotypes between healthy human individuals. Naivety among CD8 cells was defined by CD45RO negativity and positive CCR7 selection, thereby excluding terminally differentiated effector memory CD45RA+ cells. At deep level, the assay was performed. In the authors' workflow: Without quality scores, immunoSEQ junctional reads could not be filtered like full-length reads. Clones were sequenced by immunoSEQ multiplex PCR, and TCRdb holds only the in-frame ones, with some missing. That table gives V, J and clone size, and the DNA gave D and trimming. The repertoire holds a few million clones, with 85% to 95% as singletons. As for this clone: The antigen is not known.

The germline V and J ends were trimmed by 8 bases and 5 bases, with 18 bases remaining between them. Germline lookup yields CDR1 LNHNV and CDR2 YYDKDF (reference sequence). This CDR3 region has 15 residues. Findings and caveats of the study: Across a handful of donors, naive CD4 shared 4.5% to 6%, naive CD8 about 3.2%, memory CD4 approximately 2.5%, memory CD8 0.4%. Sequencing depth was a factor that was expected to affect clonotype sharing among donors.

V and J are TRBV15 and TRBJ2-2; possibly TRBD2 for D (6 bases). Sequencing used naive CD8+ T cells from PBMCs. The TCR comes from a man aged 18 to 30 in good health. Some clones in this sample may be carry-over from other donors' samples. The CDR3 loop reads CATALTGDRTGELFF. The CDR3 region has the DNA TGTGCCACCGCCCTGACGGGAGATCGAACCGGGGAGCTGTTTTTT.